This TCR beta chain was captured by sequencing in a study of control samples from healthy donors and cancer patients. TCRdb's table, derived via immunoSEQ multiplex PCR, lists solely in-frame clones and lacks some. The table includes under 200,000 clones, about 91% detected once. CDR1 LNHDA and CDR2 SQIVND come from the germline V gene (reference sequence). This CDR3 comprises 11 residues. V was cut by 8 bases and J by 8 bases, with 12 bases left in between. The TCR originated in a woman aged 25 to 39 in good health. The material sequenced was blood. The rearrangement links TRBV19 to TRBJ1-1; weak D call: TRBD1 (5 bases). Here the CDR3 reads CASGVGGEAFF. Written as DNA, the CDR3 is TGTGCCAGTGGAGTCGGGGGGGAAGCTTTCTTT.